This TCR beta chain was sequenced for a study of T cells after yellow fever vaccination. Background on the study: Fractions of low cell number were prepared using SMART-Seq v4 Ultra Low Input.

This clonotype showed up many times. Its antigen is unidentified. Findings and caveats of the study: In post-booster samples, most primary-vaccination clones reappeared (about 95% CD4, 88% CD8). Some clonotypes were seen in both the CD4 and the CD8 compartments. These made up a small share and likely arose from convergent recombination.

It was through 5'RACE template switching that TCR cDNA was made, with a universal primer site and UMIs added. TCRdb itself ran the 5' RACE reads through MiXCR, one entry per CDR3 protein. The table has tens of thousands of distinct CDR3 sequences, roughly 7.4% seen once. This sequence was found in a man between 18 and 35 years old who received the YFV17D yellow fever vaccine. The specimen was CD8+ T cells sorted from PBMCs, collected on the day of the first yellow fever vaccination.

CDR3 residues: CASSHDAGGYNEQFF. The CDR3 DNA reads TGCGCCAGCAGCCATGACGCAGGGGGCTATAATGAGCAGTTCTTC. V gene TRBV4-1 combines with J gene TRBJ2-1; TRBD1 agrees at 8 bases. Trimming cost V 3 bases and J 7 bases; bases outside gene matches: 8. Germline CDR1 is MGHRA and CDR2 is YSYEKL. This CDR3 has 15 amino acids.